This passage covers 28 T cell receptor beta chains from one sample sequenced in a study of T-cell reconstitution after alpha-beta-depleted transplantation in children. Library preparation (for TCRbeta) was performed with unique molecular identifiers. TCRdb passed the PCR reads through MiXCR, listing each CDR3 protein once. The data contain around 380,000 distinct CDR3 sequences, about a tenth of them singletons. Sequenced material: PBMCs from the stem cell graft donor, taken from the stem cell graft. All receptors come from a human donor who donated a stem cell graft to a child with acute myeloid leukemia.

This clonotype appeared a few times. The rearrangement uses TRBV25-1 and TRBJ1-2; D remains ambiguous. Trimming cost V 2 bases and J 3 bases, with 13 bases left between them. This CDR3 spans 15 amino acids. Germline V CDR1 and CDR2: MGHDK, SYGVNS. CDR3 sequence: CASSEGVGQYYGYTF. The CDR3 region has the DNA TGTGCCAGCAGTGAAGGAGTAGGGCAGTACTATGGCTACACCTTC.

The rearrangement links TRBV6-2 or TRBV6-3 to TRBJ1-1; TRBD1 is a possible D gene (6 bases). Germline loops: CDR1 MNHEY, CDR2 SVGEGT. V lost 5 bases to trimming and J lost 3 bases, with 10 bases between them. This CDR3 is 13 amino acids long. CDR3 coding DNA: TGTGCCAGCAGTCACCAGGGGCACACTGAAGCTTTCTTT. It codes for CASSHQGHTEAFF.

Many counts were recorded for this clonotype. The chain couples TRBV6-2 or TRBV6-3 to TRBJ1-1; weak D call: TRBD1 (6 bases). Germline V gene data show CDR1 as MNHEY and CDR2 as SVGEGT. V lost 6 bases, J lost 0 bases, and 17 bases lay in between. The CDR3 is made up of 16 amino acids. CDR3 region: CASSRVKNRVNTEAFF. CDR3 nucleotides: TGTGCCAGCAGCCGCGTTAAAAACAGGGTGAACACTGAAGCTTTCTTT.

The chain combines TRBV30 with TRBJ1-5, with D possibly TRBD1 on 5 matching bases. This CDR3 comprises 15 residues. The germline CDR1 and CDR2 sequences are GTSNPN and SVGIG (reference sequence). V was clipped by 0 bases and J by 0 bases, with 9 bases between them. Here the CDR3 DNA reads TGTGCCTGGAGTGTAAGGGGATATAGCAATCAGCCCCAGCATTTT. Encoded protein: CAWSVRGYSNQPQHF.

This clonotype showed up just a few times. The chain links TRBV7-8 to TRBJ2-3; TRBD2 is a possible D gene (6 bases). Germline V CDR1 and CDR2: SGHVS, FQNEAQ. V was cut by 0 bases and J by 4 bases, with 14 bases left in between. This CDR3 region has 16 residues. The CDR3 sequence is CASSLALRGFADTQYF. The CDR3 nucleotides read TGTGCCAGCAGCTTAGCGTTACGGGGGTTTGCAGATACGCAGTATTTT.

This clonotype was seen ten or more times. The chain joins TRBV24-1 to TRBJ2-1; no firm D call. The CDR3 loop spans 11 amino acids. Trimming took 5 bases from V and 5 from J, leaving 3 bases between them. Germline CDR1 is KGHDR and CDR2 is SFDVKD. CDR3 residues: CATSANNEQFF. CDR3 bases: TGTGCCACCAGTGCAAACAATGAGCAGTTCTTC.

This clonotype was detected only a few times. The chain carries TRBV4-3 and TRBJ1-4; 7 bases line up with TRBD1. V trimming: 3 bases; J trimming: 5 bases; junction bases outside the gene matches: 9. Germline values: CDR1 LGHNA, CDR2 YSLEER. The CDR3 has 16 amino acids. In DNA, the CDR3 is TGCGCCAGCAGCCAGGGATCGGGACAGAGAAATGAAAAACTGTTTTTT. As protein: CASSQGSGQRNEKLFF.

The chain couples TRBV19 to TRBJ2-1, with 11 positions matching TRBD2. V lost 5 bases, J lost 2 bases, and 11 bases stayed unmatched. The CDR3 spans 18 residues. CDR1 is LNHDA, CDR2 SQIVND, per germline (reference sequence). This CDR3 reads CASSPGLAGGRAYNEQFF. CDR3 nucleotides: TGTGCCAGTAGTCCTGGACTAGCGGGCGGACGGGCCTACAATGAGCAGTTCTTC. Complete variable domain (other parts from reference TRBV19 and TRBJ2-1): DGGITQSPKYLFRKEGQNVTLSCEQNLNHDAMYWYRQDPGQGLRLIYYSQIVNDFQKGDIAEGYSVSREKKESFPLTVTSAQKNPTAFYLCASSPGLAGGRAYNEQFFGPGTRLTVL.

The gene calls are TRBV7-2 and TRBJ2-7; D is ambiguous. The V gene's germline CDR1 is SGHTA and CDR2 FQGNSA. Between the trimmed V and J ends, which lost 2 bases and 6 bases, there was a span of 5 bases. This CDR3 is 11 amino acids long. In DNA, the CDR3 is TGTGCCAGCAGCTTATCTTTCGAGCAGTACTTC. This gives the protein CASSLSFEQYF.

The chain is built from TRBV6-5 and TRBJ2-7, with D hard to call. V shed 8 bases and J shed 0 bases, with 11 bases lying between them. The CDR3 loop spans 13 amino acids. Germline CDR1 is MNHEY and CDR2 is SVGAGI. The CDR3 region is CASSPSSSYEQYV. The DNA of the CDR3 is TGTGCCAGCTCTCCCAGCAGCTCCTACGAGCAGTACGTC.

This clonotype has more than one count but fewer than ten. The genes are TRBV20-1 and TRBJ1-3; no reliable D call. Germline-derived CDR1 and CDR2 are DFQATT and SNEGSKA (reference sequence). With 0 bases removed from V and 0 bases from J, the gap between germline ends came to 12 bases. The length of the CDR3 is 16 residues. CDR3 in DNA: TGCAGTGCTAGAGATCGGAGGATACTCTCTGGAAACACCATATATTTT. Its translation is CSARDRRILSGNTIYF.

The CDR3 region has the DNA TGTGCCAGCAGCTTAGTCGCCAGCGGGGGGGCCAGAGAGACCCAGTACTTC. Translated: CASSLVASGGARETQYF. The chain carries TRBV7-6 and TRBJ2-5; TRBD2 agrees at 10 bases. Germline CDR1 reads SGHVS; CDR2 reads FNYEAQ. V was clipped by 1 base and J by 4 bases; unmatched bases: 9. This CDR3 contains 17 residues.

The chain employs TRBV6-1 and TRBJ2-2; D gene uncertain. V dropped 5 bases and J dropped 0 bases, with 7 bases sitting between them. CDR1 MNHNS and CDR2 SASEGT come from the germline V gene. The CDR3 sequence is 14 residues long. CDR3 nucleotides: TGTGCCAGCAGTCCCGCCCCGAACACCGGGGAGCTGTTTTTT. It yields the protein CASSPAPNTGELFF.

This clonotype was counted a few times. CDR3 in amino acids: CASSFGAPGPQHF. The CDR3 DNA reads as TGTGCCAGCAGTTTCGGAGCCCCGGGACCCCAGCATTTT. This chain joins TRBV12-3 or TRBV12-4 and TRBJ1-5, with unresolved D. Trimming stripped 3 bases from V and 10 bases from J, with 13 bases between. The CDR3 length is 13 residues.

V usage is TRBV12-3 or TRBV12-4 and J usage is TRBJ2-7; 10 bases fit TRBD2. The CDR3 sequence is 15 residues long. V was pared by 3 bases and J by 6 bases, with 8 bases of the junction left unmatched. This CDR3 is CASSLSSGSSFEQYF. The CDR3 DNA follows: TGTGCCAGCAGTTTGTCTAGCGGGAGTTCGTTCGAGCAGTACTTC.

This clonotype was observed a few times. The rearrangement uses TRBV18 and TRBJ1-2; D unresolved. The germline V and J ends were trimmed by 2 bases and 4 bases, with 14 bases remaining between them. The germline V gene has CDR1 KGHSH and CDR2 LQKENI. The CDR3 runs 15 residues. The CDR3 spells CASSPVRDIGYGYTF. The DNA for the CDR3 is TGTGCCAGCTCACCAGTGAGGGATATAGGCTATGGCTACACCTTC.

This clonotype came up many times. The rearrangement links TRBV6-5 to TRBJ1-6; D remains unclear. The CDR3 runs to 15 residues. Germline V gene lookup returns CDR1 MNHEY and CDR2 SVGAGI. Trimming took off 0 bases at V and 10 bases at J, with 13 bases between the two ends. The chain's CDR3 is CASSYSRNWGSPLHF. CDR3 nucleotides: TGTGCCAGCAGTTACTCGCGGAACTGGGGATCACCCCTCCACTTT.

Only a few counts were recorded for this clonotype. The chain combines TRBV6-1 with TRBJ2-7; D unclear. Germline CDR1 is MNHNS and CDR2 is SASEGT. The CDR3 is 12 amino acids. V lost 4 bases and J lost 3, with 7 bases in between. The CDR3 region is CASSAESYEQYV. DNA of the CDR3: TGTGCCAGCAGTGCCGAGAGCTACGAGCAGTACGTC.

The V and J genes are TRBV4-2 and TRBJ2-7, with a tentative D call TRBD1 (7 bases). This CDR3 has 17 amino acids. Germline CDR1 LGHNA, CDR2 YNFKEQ. The ends were cut back, 4 bases at V and 2 bases at J, with 21 bases in the middle. Written as DNA, the CDR3 is TGTGCCAGCAGCCTTCGTGGAGGGGGCGAGAGGGCCTACGAGCAGTACTTC. It yields the protein CASSLRGGGERAYEQYF.

This clonotype showed up many times. The rearrangement joins TRBV20-1 to TRBJ2-1; 7 nucleotides line up with TRBD1. Germline CDR1 and CDR2: DFQATT and SNEGSKA (reference sequence). The J segment lost 1 base and the V segment lost 5 bases, leaving 5 bases of the junction unmatched. CDR3 length equals 14 residues. The CDR3 DNA reads as TGCAGTGCTCCAACAGGGGTATCCTACAATGAGCAGTTCTTC. Its protein is CSAPTGVSYNEQFF.

This clonotype was counted a few times. The chain recombines TRBV7-9 with TRBJ1-2; TRBD1 matches at 8 bases. There are 16 residues in the CDR3. V trimming: 4 bases; J trimming: 4 bases; junction bases outside the gene matches: 11. CDR1 is SEHNR and CDR2 is FQNEAQ in the germline V gene (reference sequence). The CDR3 loop reads CASSSSAGGGSYGYTF. Written as DNA, the CDR3 is TGTGCCAGCAGCTCTAGCGCAGGGGGCGGCTCCTATGGCTACACCTTC.

The chain is built from TRBV29-1 and TRBJ2-5, with D unresolved. CDR1 is SQVTM, CDR2 ANQGSEA, per germline. The CDR3 sequence is 11 residues long. V was clipped by 6 bases and J by 5 bases, with 10 bases between them. The CDR3 DNA reads TGCAGCGTGGCCACGGACGAGACCCAGTACTTC. Translating gives CSVATDETQYF.

This clonotype was observed many times. The V gene is TRBV12-3 or TRBV12-4, the J gene TRBJ2-3; TRBD1 matches at 7 bases. Losses at the gene ends were 5 bases for V and 8 bases for J; bases not matched to a gene: 10. The length of the CDR3 is 14 residues. Here the CDR3 reads CASSTLGQLGTQYF. The CDR3 DNA is TGTGCCAGCAGTACCCTGGGACAGCTTGGTACGCAGTATTTT.

This sequence joins TRBV7-6 and TRBJ2-3; tentatively, D is TRBD1 (6 bases). Germline V CDR1 and CDR2: SGHVS, FNYEAQ. The V end was cut by 1 base, the J end by 0 bases, with 17 bases between. The CDR3 is 18 residues long. This CDR3 is CASSLERQDWYSTDTQYF. CDR3 nucleotide sequence: TGTGCCAGCAGCTTAGAGCGACAGGACTGGTATAGCACAGATACGCAGTATTTT.

This clonotype was seen more than once but under ten times. This chain joins TRBV21-1 and TRBJ1-4; the table gives TRBD1 as D, unverified against the DNA. TRBV21-1 is flagged as a pseudogene. CDR3 size: 14 residues. The CDR3 sequence is CASGSGTGPDKLFF. The CDR3 bases are TGTGCCAGCGGATCCGGGACAGGGCCTGACAAACTGTTTTTT.

This clonotype was recorded many times. The genes are TRBV2 and TRBJ2-1; weak D call: TRBD2 (6 bases). Trimming took 6 bases from V and 3 from J, leaving 15 bases between them. Germline V lookup: CDR1 SNHLY, CDR2 FYNNEI. The CDR3 sequence is 15 residues long. CDR3 nucleotides: TGTGCCAGCAGGCCGGGACTCATCTACTACAATGAGCAGTTCTTC. Its translation: CASRPGLIYYNEQFF.

The CDR3 coding sequence is TGTGCCAGCAGGCCAGCGGGACAAGAGACCCAGTACTTC. Its protein product is CASRPAGQETQYF. This rearrangement joins TRBV12-3 or TRBV12-4 to TRBJ2-5; 7 bases fit TRBD2. Losses at the gene ends were 6 bases for V and 2 bases for J; bases not matched to a gene: 3. The CDR3 sequence is 13 residues long.

This clonotype turned up a few times. The chain has TRBV12-3 or TRBV12-4 and TRBJ2-7; D is possibly TRBD2 (5 bases). CDR3 length: 14 amino acids. Trimming pared 3 bases from V and 5 bases from J, leaving 14 bases between. CDR3 region: CASSFTGIADEQYF. The CDR3 DNA follows: TGTGCCAGCAGTTTCACCGGGATCGCGGACGAGCAGTACTTC.